This T cell receptor beta chain was identified in a study of technical replicates of blood from a handful of donors. The CDR3 totals 14 residues. Germline CDR1 and CDR2: SGHRS and YFSETQ. Losses at the gene ends were 0 bases for V and 5 bases for J; bases not matched to a gene: 5. Some clones are missing from TCRdb's copy, which holds only in-frame ones; the method was immunoSEQ multiplex PCR. The repertoire holds around 67,000 clones, roughly 95% seen once, with about 0.25% in the top ten. The specimen was T cells isolated from PBMCs. The TCR comes from a human donor in good health. V and J are TRBV5-1 and TRBJ2-7, with 7 nucleotides matching TRBD1. The CDR3 loop reads CASSLGQGVDEQYF. The CDR3 DNA reads as TGCGCCAGCAGCTTGGGTCAGGGGGTCGACGAGCAGTACTTC.